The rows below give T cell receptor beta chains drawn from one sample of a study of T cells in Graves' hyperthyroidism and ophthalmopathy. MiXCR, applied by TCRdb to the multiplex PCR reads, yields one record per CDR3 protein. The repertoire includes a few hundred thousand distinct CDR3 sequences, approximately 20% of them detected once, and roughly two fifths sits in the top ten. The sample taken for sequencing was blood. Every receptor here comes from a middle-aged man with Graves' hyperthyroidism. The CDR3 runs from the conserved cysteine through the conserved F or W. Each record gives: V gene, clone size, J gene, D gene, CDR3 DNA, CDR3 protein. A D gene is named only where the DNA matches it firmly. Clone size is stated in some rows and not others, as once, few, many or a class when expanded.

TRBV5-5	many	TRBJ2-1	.	TGTGCCAGCAGCCCGGACATAAACAATGAGCAGTTCTTC	CASSPDINNEQFF
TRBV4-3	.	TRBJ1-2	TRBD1	TGCGCCAGCAGCCCTGGACAGGGGGCGGGAAACTATGGCTACACCTTC	CASSPGQGAGNYGYTF
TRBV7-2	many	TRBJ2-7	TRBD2	TGTGCCAGCAGCTTATCCCAGGGACTAGCGGGGGCCACCTACGAGCAGTACTTC	CASSLSQGLAGATYEQYF
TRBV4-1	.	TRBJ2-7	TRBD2	TGCGCCAGCAGCCAGGTAGCGGGGCCCTACGAGCAGTACTTC	CASSQVAGPYEQYF
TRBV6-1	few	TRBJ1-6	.	TGTGCCAGCAGAAGGGGGTTAGGTTCACCCCTCCACTTT	CASRRGLGSPLHF
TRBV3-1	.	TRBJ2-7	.	TGTGCCAGCGGCCATACTCCGGTCGGGAACTACGAGCAGTACTTC	CASGHTPVGNYEQYF
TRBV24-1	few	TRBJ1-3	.	TGTGCCACCAGTCCAGATTTTGGAAACACCATATATTTT	CATSPDFGNTIYF
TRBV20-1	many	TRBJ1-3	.	TGCAGTGCTAGAGACAGCCGGGGAGGCTCTGGAAACACCATATATTTT	CSARDSRGGSGNTIYF
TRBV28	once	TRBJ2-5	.	TGTGCCAGCACCGCACCCCGAGGGCCTCAGTACTTC	CASTAPRGPQYF
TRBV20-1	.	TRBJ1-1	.	TGCAGTGCTAGAGAAGGGGTCACTGAAGCTTTCTTT	CSAREGVTEAFF
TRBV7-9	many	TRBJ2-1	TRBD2	TGTGCCAGCAGCCCCAGCGGGGGGCTCGCCTACAATGAGCAGTTCTTC	CASSPSGGLAYNEQFF
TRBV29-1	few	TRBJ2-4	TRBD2	TGCAGCGTTGAATTAGCGGGGGGCCCCTGGGACATTCAGTACTTC	CSVELAGGPWDIQYF
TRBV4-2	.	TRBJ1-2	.	TGTGCCAGCAGCCCTCGCGGGGAGGATGCTAACTATGGCTACACCTTC	CASSPRGEDANYGYTF
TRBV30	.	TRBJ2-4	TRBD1	TGTGCCTCCTCCATTTCCGGACAGGGAGCACAGTACTTC	CASSISGQGAQYF
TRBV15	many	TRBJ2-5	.	TGTGCCACCAGCAGAGATCGGACAGAAGGAGAGACCCAGTACTTC	CATSRDRTEGETQYF
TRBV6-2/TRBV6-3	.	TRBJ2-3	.	TGTGCCAGCACCTCAAGAGGCGGGACAGATACGCAGTATTTT	CASTSRGGTDTQYF
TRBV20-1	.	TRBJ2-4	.	TGCAGTGCTAGAGATGAAAGTTCACAGTTGAGATTCCAAAACATTCAGTACTTC	CSARDESSQLRFQNIQYF
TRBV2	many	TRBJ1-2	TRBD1	TGTGCCAGCAGCGCCGGGACAGGCATTCATGGCTACACCTTC	CASSAGTGIHGYTF
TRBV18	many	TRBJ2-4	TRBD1	TGTGCCAGCTCACCTCTCGGGACAGGGGCCAAAAACATTCAGTACTTC	CASSPLGTGAKNIQYF
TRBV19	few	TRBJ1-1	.	TGTGCCAGTAGTACCGAGGACAGGAACACTGAAGCTTTCTTT	CASSTEDRNTEAFF
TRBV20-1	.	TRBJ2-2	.	TGCAGTGCTAGCTTTCGGGGGGCTTGGACCGGGGAGCTGTTTTTT	CSASFRGAWTGELFF
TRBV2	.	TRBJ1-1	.	TGTGCCAGCAGTGTGTACAGCAACACTGAAGCTTTCTTT	CASSVYSNTEAFF
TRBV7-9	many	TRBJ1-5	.	TGTGCCAGCAGCTTATTCGGGGGGTCTCATAATCAGCCCCAGCATTTT	CASSLFGGSHNQPQHF
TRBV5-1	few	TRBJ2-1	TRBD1	TGCGCCAGCAGCCCACAGGGGCTGAGCTCCTACAATGAGCAGTTCTTC	CASSPQGLSSYNEQFF